Listed below are T cell receptor beta chains from one sample, sequenced in a study of T cell clonotyping in hematopoietic cell transplantation. Assay: immunoSEQ multiplex PCR; the TCRdb copy retains only in-frame clones and omits some. The sample shows 75,000 to 95,000 clones, 96% of them seen only once. Material: peripheral blood mononuclear cells, obtained before stem cell transplant. All receptors come from a woman in her 50s with acute myeloid leukemia. Some clones in this sample may be carry-over from other donors' samples. CDR3s include the opening cysteine and the closing phenylalanine or tryptophan. The D gene is left open where the match is weak. Some rows have no size entry. The others give once, few or many, or a class for an expanded clone.

>TRBV19|14|TRBJ1-2|NA|NA
TGTGCCAGTAGTATAGATACGCAGATTTGGGGCTACACCTTC
CASSIDTQIWGYTF
>TRBV10-3|14|TRBJ1-4|NA|NA
TGTGCCATCAGTGAATCTACAACTAATGAAAAACTGTTTTTT
CAISESTTNEKLFF
>TRBV6-5|12|TRBJ1-2|NA|NA
TGTGCCAGCAGTTACGATGGGGATGGCTACACCTTC
CASSYDGDGYTF
>TRBV15|17|TRBJ1-2|NA|NA
TGTGCCACCAGCAGAGTGGTTGCGGCACTAAAAAACTATGGCTACACCTTC
CATSRVVAALKNYGYTF
>TRBV6-5|16|TRBJ1-2|NA|TRBD1
TGTGCCAGCAGTTACGCTCAAGGACAGGGTTACTATGGCTACACCTTC
CASSYAQGQGYYGYTF
>TRBV5-1|12|TRBJ1-1|once|NA
TGCGCCAGCATGGGGCAGAACACTGAAGCTTTCTTT
CASMGQNTEAFF
>TRBV6-1|14|TRBJ2-3|NA|TRBD2
TGTGCCAGCAGTGTGGGGGGGAGAACAGATACGCAGTATTTT
CASSVGGRTDTQYF
>TRBV11-2|16|TRBJ2-1|once|TRBD1
TGTGCCAGCAGCCGTTATCGGACAGGCCGCTACAATGAGCAGTTCTTC
CASSRYRTGRYNEQFF
>TRBV2|15|TRBJ1-5|NA|NA
TGTGCCAGCAGTGAGATTGGCCAGGGCAGGGATCCCCAGCATTTT
CASSEIGQGRDPQHF
>TRBV11-3|13|TRBJ1-1|NA|NA
TGTGCCAGCAGCTTAGACCTGAACACTGAAGCTTTCTTT
CASSLDLNTEAFF
>TRBV23-1|14|TRBJ1-1|NA|NA
TGCGCCAGCAGTCAAATTTCCGGGGGCACTGAAGCTTTCTTT
CASSQISGGTEAFF
>TRBV28|15|TRBJ2-7|NA|TRBD2
TGTGCCAGCAGTCCCGGGGGGGCGGGAGGAAACGAGCAGTACTTC
CASSPGGAGGNEQYF
>TRBV19|12|TRBJ1-1|NA|NA
TGTGCCACGGGGGACCCGAGCACTGAAGCTTTCTTT
CATGDPSTEAFF
>TRBV9|15|TRBJ2-5|NA|NA
TGTGCCAGCAGCGTAGAGGCGGGGATAGAAGAGACCCAGTACTTC
CASSVEAGIEETQYF
>TRBV5-4|16|TRBJ2-3|NA|NA
TGTGCCAGCAGCTTGGGGGGGCCTTCCCCCACAGATACGCAGTATTTT
CASSLGGPSPTDTQYF
>TRBV6-5|14|TRBJ1-2|NA|NA
TGTGCCAGCAGGCTTGACGGAGCTAACTATGGCTACACCTTC
CASRLDGANYGYTF
>TRBV19|16|TRBJ1-5|NA|NA
TGTGCCAGTAGTATAGGAACGGGGCGTGGTATTCAGCCCCAGCATTTT
CASSIGTGRGIQPQHF
>TRBV19|16|TRBJ1-2|few|TRBD1
TGTGCCAGTAGTGGCCCCGGACAGGGCTCTAACTATGGCTACACCTTC
CASSGPGQGSNYGYTF
>TRBV6-5|14|TRBJ2-7|NA|NA
TGTGCCAGCAGTTACGGGGTTCCGGGTAACGAGCAGTACTTC
CASSYGVPGNEQYF
>TRBV7-2|13|TRBJ1-2|NA|TRBD1
TGTGCCAGCAGCCAACAGGGGACCTATGGCTACACCTTC
CASSQQGTYGYTF
>TRBV19|14|TRBJ2-7|NA|TRBD2
TGTGCCAGTAGTAGACTAGCGGGAACCTACGAGCAGTACTTC
CASSRLAGTYEQYF
>TRBV28|15|TRBJ1-1|NA|TRBD1
TGTGCCAGCAGTTTATGGGGGACAGGGAGCACTGAAGCTTTCTTT
CASSLWGTGSTEAFF
>TRBV19|18|TRBJ2-6|NA|NA
TGTGCCAGTAGCATCGGGAGGCAGGGGCTGTCTGGGGCCAACGTCCTGACTTTC
CASSIGRQGLSGANVLTF
>TRBV5-6|15|TRBJ2-5|NA|NA
TGTGCCAGCAGCTTTAGCCAGACGTGGGGAGAGACCCAGTACTTC
CASSFSQTWGETQYF
>TRBV27|13|TRBJ2-7|NA|NA
TGTGCCAGCAGTTTGTCAGTAACCTACGAGCAGTACTTC
CASSLSVTYEQYF
>TRBV6-5|13|TRBJ2-7|NA|TRBD1
TGTGCCAGCAGTCCGGGACAGGGGGGCGAGCAGTACTTC
CASSPGQGGEQYF
>TRBV5-1|15|TRBJ1-4|NA|TRBD1
TGCGCCAGCAGTCTTAAGGGGGCAAGGGGTGAAAAACTGTTTTTT
CASSLKGARGEKLFF
>TRBV11-3|19|TRBJ1-1|NA|NA
TGTGCCAGCAGCTTTGACGTTCCCACCGGAGAGGGGATGAACACTGAAGCTTTCTTT
CASSFDVPTGEGMNTEAFF
>TRBV19|13|TRBJ2-2|NA|NA
TGTGCCAGTAGGGGGACTGGGAAGGGGGAGCTGTTTTTT
CASRGTGKGELFF
>TRBV28|16|TRBJ2-3|NA|NA
TGTGCCAGCAGTCCCCTCGGAGGGCAGCCCTCGGAGACGCAGTATTTT
CASSPLGGQPSETQYF
>TRBV11-1|15|TRBJ2-7|once|NA
TGTGCCAGCAGCCGTTCGGCAGGGGAAGCCTACGAGCAGTACTTC
CASSRSAGEAYEQYF
>TRBV5-6|15|TRBJ1-1|NA|NA
TGTGCCAGCAGCTGGCAGGTCAATCTGAACACTGAAGCTTTCTTT
CASSWQVNLNTEAFF
>TRBV9|14|TRBJ2-5|NA|NA
TGTGCCAGCACCAAAGGGGGGCTTCAAGAGACCCAGTACTTC
CASTKGGLQETQYF
>TRBV6-5|15|TRBJ1-6|NA|TRBD1
TGTGCCAGCAGTTACGGGACAGATCATAATTCACCCCTCCACTTT
CASSYGTDHNSPLHF
>TRBV5-8|11|TRBJ2-7|NA|NA
TGTGCCAGCAGTCTGGGACAAGAGCAGTACTTC
CASSLGQEQYF
>TRBV6-6|13|TRBJ2-1|NA|NA
TGTGCCAGCAGTGCTCAGCGAGAAAATGAGCAGTTCTTC
CASSAQRENEQFF
>TRBV5-6|14|TRBJ1-2|NA|NA
TGTGCCAGCAGCTTCTCCGGAGTAAACTATGGCTACACCTTC
CASSFSGVNYGYTF
>TRBV5-5|13|TRBJ2-7|NA|NA
TGTGCCAGCAGCTCACACCCCTCCTACGAGCAGTACTTC
CASSSHPSYEQYF
>TRBV19|16|TRBJ1-2|NA|NA
TGTGCCAGTAGTAAGGGAGGGCCGCGCCCTAACTATGGCTACACCTTC
CASSKGGPRPNYGYTF
>TRBV28|11|TRBJ2-7|NA|NA
NA
CASSFAGGSYF
>TRBV15|15|TRBJ1-3|once|NA
TGTGCCACCAGCAGGACAGGACACTCTGGAAACACCATATATTTT
CATSRTGHSGNTIYF
>TRBV5-1|15|TRBJ2-5|NA|NA
TGCGCCAGCAGCCCAGGGTGGGGAGCTCGGGAGACCCAGTACTTC
CASSPGWGARETQYF
>TRBV29-1|13|TRBJ1-2|NA|NA
TGCAGCGTTGAAGAGGAAAGGGTATATGGCTACACCTTC
CSVEEERVYGYTF
>TRBV11-3|11|TRBJ2-1|once|NA
TGTGCCAGCAGCTCCCGCGGTGAGCAGTTCTTC
CASSSRGEQFF
>TRBV7-9|16|TRBJ2-5|NA|TRBD2
TGTGCCAGCAGCTTAGGGTTAGCGGGGGGACAAGAGACCCAGTACTTC
CASSLGLAGGQETQYF
>TRBV7-2|14|TRBJ1-2|NA|NA
TGTGCCAGCAGCTTACTGGGCAGTAACTATGGCTACACCTTC
CASSLLGSNYGYTF
>TRBV7-8|13|TRBJ2-1|once|NA
TGTGCCAGCAGCATACCCTCAAACAATGAGCAGTTCTTC
CASSIPSNNEQFF
>TRBV29-1|15|TRBJ2-5|NA|TRBD2
TGCAGCGTTGAAGTGGTAGCGGGGGGGCCAGAGACCCAGTACTTC
CSVEVVAGGPETQYF
>TRBV6-6|15|TRBJ1-1|once|NA
TGTGCCAGCAGCCGGGGACACCAAACGAACACTGAAGCTTTCTTT
CASSRGHQTNTEAFF
>TRBV5-6|13|TRBJ1-5|once|NA
TGTGCCAGCAGCTTGGTGGGGAATCAGCCCCAGCATTTT
CASSLVGNQPQHF
>TRBV30|11|TRBJ2-7|NA|NA
TGTGCCTGGAGTTTCGGTTACGAGCAGTACTTC
CAWSFGYEQYF
>TRBV29-1|11|TRBJ2-7|NA|NA
TGCAGCGTTGAACCCGTTTGCGAGCAGTACTTC
CSVEPVCEQYF
>TRBV19|14|TRBJ1-5|NA|NA
TGTGCCAGTCAGTTCAGGGTTGGGGGTCAGCCCCAGCATTTT
CASQFRVGGQPQHF
>TRBV28|15|TRBJ1-5|NA|NA
TGTGCCAGCAGTTTCCGGGACCGGGACAATCAGCCCCAGCATTTT
CASSFRDRDNQPQHF